These 18 T cell receptor beta chains share one sample of origin, sequenced in a study of breast tumors, draining lymph nodes, adjacent tissues. TCRdb processed the multiplex PCR reads anew with MiXCR; each CDR3 protein has one entry. The sample consists of 50,000 to 65,000 distinct CDR3 sequences, roughly 41% of them appearing once. Source material: breast tumor tissue. Receptor source: a female donor with breast cancer. Some clones in this sample may be carry-over from other donors' samples.

This clonotype has ten or more counts. This chain connects TRBV24-1 to TRBJ2-7, with a weak D call TRBD1 (5 bases). This CDR3 spans 12 amino acids. CDR1 KGHDR and CDR2 SFDVKD come from the germline V gene. Trimming pared 5 bases from V and 5 bases from J, leaving 9 bases between. Written as DNA, the CDR3 is TGTGCCACCAGTGGGCAGGGCCACGAGCAGTACTTC. This sequence encodes CATSGQGHEQYF.

V is TRBV10-2 and J is TRBJ2-3; 12 bases are a match to TRBD2. The CDR3 has 14 residues. Trimming cost V 11 bases and J 7 bases; bases outside gene matches: 10. Germline V lookup: CDR1 WSHSY, CDR2 SAAADI. CDR3 nucleotide sequence: TGCGCCGTTGGCCTAGCGGGAGGGACGAATACGCAGTATTTT. Encoded protein: CAVGLAGGTNTQYF.

This chain links TRBV6-1 with TRBJ2-7; 12 bases are shared with TRBD1. This CDR3 is built from 16 residues. CDR1 is MNHNS, CDR2 SASEGT, per germline. Trimming at V came to 5 bases and at J to 5 bases, leaving 10 bases not matched to a gene. The CDR3 coding sequence is TGTGCCAGCAGTCCAACCGGGACAGGGGGCGGGGACGAGCAGTACTTC. Translating it yields CASSPTGTGGGDEQYF.

Details on this clonotype: A much bigger clone sits one base away, suggesting this may be a read error. The rearrangement uses TRBV6-1 and TRBJ2-2, with a weak D call TRBD2 (7 bases). The CDR3 consists of 14 residues. The germline gives CDR1 MNHNS, CDR2 SASEGT. V was shortened by 7 bases and J by 5 bases, with 14 bases between the two germline ends. CDR3: CASKRDKLTGELFF. The CDR3 DNA follows: TGTGCCAGCAAGCGGGACAAGTTAACCGGGGAGCTGTTTTTT.

This clonotype was recorded at least ten times. A much larger clone sits a single nucleotide away, making a read error possible. This rearrangement joins TRBV7-2 to TRBJ1-2, with D possibly TRBD1 on 6 matching bases. The germline V gene has CDR1 SGHTA and CDR2 FQGNSA. The CDR3 extends over 15 amino acids. DNA of the CDR3: TGTGCCAGCAGCTTAGTCCGGGGGCAATGGTATGGCTACCCCTTC. Protein: CASSLVRGQWYGYPF.

This chain links TRBV2 with TRBJ1-4, with 8 bases lining up with TRBD1. The V gene's germline CDR1 is SNHLY and CDR2 FYNNEI. The CDR3 is 15 amino acids. V gave up 9 bases and J gave up 2 bases; unmatched junction bases: 8. The CDR3 coding sequence is TGTGCCAGTACCATTTACAGGGGGACTAATGAAAAACTGTTTTTT. This encodes CASTIYRGTNEKLFF.

This clonotype was recorded many times. This chain connects TRBV4-1 to TRBJ1-4; D is unclear. The ends were cut back, 2 bases at V and 8 bases at J, with 12 bases in the middle. This CDR3 has 14 amino acids. Germline lookup yields CDR1 MGHRA and CDR2 YSYEKL. The CDR3 here is CASSQLRTAEKLFF. The CDR3 nucleotides are TGCGCCAGCAGCCAACTCCGGACGGCAGAAAAACTGTTTTTT.

This clonotype was seen ten or more times. J is TRBJ2-1 and V is TRBV14; 8 bases line up with TRBD1. This CDR3 has 15 residues. Trimming cost V 4 bases and J 2 bases; bases outside gene matches: 4. Looked up from germline, CDR1 is SGHDN and CDR2 is FVKESK. CDR3 protein: CASSRSGGPYNEQFF. Written as DNA, the CDR3 is TGTGCCAGCAGCCGTTCAGGGGGCCCCTACAATGAGCAGTTCTTC.

This clonotype showed up many times. This rearrangement joins TRBV11-3 to TRBJ2-1; TRBD1 matches 10 bases. The germline V gene has CDR1 SGHNT and CDR2 YENEEA. The CDR3 covers 16 residues. Germline trimming cut 3 bases from V and 8 bases from J; bases unmatched to any gene: 10. CDR3 DNA: TGTGCCAGCAGCTTCGGGACAGGGGCCCATGAGGATGAGCAGTTCTTC. Translated, it gives CASSFGTGAHEDEQFF.

This chain connects TRBV11-2 to TRBJ1-6; the D is unclear. Looked up from germline, CDR1 is SGHAT and CDR2 is FQNNGV. V shed 3 bases and J shed 8 bases, with 14 bases lying between them. This CDR3 is built from 15 residues. In nucleotides, the CDR3 is TGTGCCAGCAGCTTTGCGGGAGGTTCGGATTCACCCCTCCACTTT. Protein: CASSFAGGSDSPLHF.

This clonotype showed up many times. This chain connects TRBV5-8 to TRBJ2-3; the D call may be TRBD1 or TRBD2 (5 bases each). The CDR3 sequence is 15 residues long. Per the germline V gene, CDR1 is SGHTS and CDR2 is YDEGEE. V was shortened by 0 bases and J by 3 bases, with 11 bases between the two germline ends. The CDR3 spells CASSLAGTLTDTQYF. In DNA, the CDR3 is TGTGCCAGCAGCTTGGCCGGGACCCTAACAGATACGCAGTATTTT.

This clonotype showed up many times. The J gene is TRBJ1-6, the V gene TRBV7-8, with D unresolved. The germline V gene has CDR1 SGHVS and CDR2 FQNEAQ. Deletions cut 4 bases from V and 7 bases from J, with 17 bases between. This CDR3 region has 16 residues. The CDR3 DNA reads TGTGCCAGCAGCTCCGTTATTTTGTACAGAAATTCACCCCTCCACTTT. Protein: CASSSVILYRNSPLHF.

The chain links TRBV6-1 to TRBJ1-1; 7 bases fit TRBD1. Germline CDR1 reads MNHNS; CDR2 reads SASEGT. The CDR3 is 9 amino acids. The CDR3 region has the DNA TGTACCACAGGGGTTGAAGCTTTCTTT. Its protein product is CTTGVEAFF.

This clonotype appeared many times. The chain employs TRBV7-2 and TRBJ2-7; 13 bases line up with TRBD2. Germline V gives CDR1 SGHTA, CDR2 FQGNSA. V lost 4 bases and J lost 4; bases outside the gene matches: 10. This CDR3 has 17 residues. The CDR3 reads CASSSPRTSGSRYEQYF. CDR3 DNA: TGTGCCAGCAGCTCGCCCCGGACTAGCGGGAGTCGGTACGAGCAGTACTTC.

There are many counts of this clonotype. The DNA of the CDR3 is TGTGCCAGCAGCCAGGAGGTGGGGACCTACGAGCAGTACTTC. Protein product: CASSQEVGTYEQYF. This sequence joins TRBV5-8 and TRBJ2-7, with a possible D match to TRBD2 (5 bases). Looked up from germline, CDR1 is SGHTS and CDR2 is YDEGEE. The CDR3 is 14 amino acids. Trimming took off 4 bases at V and 2 bases at J, with 13 bases between the two ends.

Many counts were recorded for this clonotype. The CDR3 region has the DNA TGTGCCAGCAGCCAGACAGGGGGGCTCGCTGGGGCCAACGTCCTGACTTTC. As protein: CASSQTGGLAGANVLTF. The chain employs TRBV4-2 and TRBJ2-6; TRBD1 matches 9 bases. Unmatched junction bases numbered 5, after V lost 3 bases and J lost 2 bases. Looked up from germline, CDR1 is LGHNA and CDR2 is YNFKEQ. The CDR3 is 17 amino acids.

The sample holds one count of this clonotype. This chain connects TRBV20-1 to TRBJ1-5; tentative D call: TRBD1 (5 bases). This CDR3 has 15 amino acids. Trimming took 5 bases from V and 0 from J, leaving 14 bases between them. Germline-derived CDR1 and CDR2 are DFQATT and SNEGSKA (reference sequence). CDR3 nucleotides: TGCAGTGCTTTGGGGCAGCCTTATAGCAATCAGCCCCAGCATTTT. It translates to CSALGQPYSNQPQHF.

The sample holds one count of this clonotype. This chain connects TRBV11-2 to TRBJ2-3; 8 bases match TRBD2. The germline V gene has CDR1 SGHAT and CDR2 FQNNGV. This CDR3 comprises 16 residues. The ends lost 7 bases at V and 2 bases at J; junction bases unmatched: 11. CDR3 sequence reads: CASTSTAGALTDTQYF. CDR3 bases: TGTGCCAGCACCTCGACAGCGGGAGCCCTCACAGATACGCAGTATTTT.